This record concerns one T cell receptor (beta chain) sequence. TCRdb's copy holds only in-frame clones and misses some; the assay was immunoSEQ multiplex PCR. This table holds fewer than 200,000 clones, more than 70% found once. This entry belongs to a study of blood T cell repertoires in COVID-19. Residents of 24 US areas, aged about 18 to 89 years, made up the participants. Grouping used clinical history reported by participants in a survey and questionnaire. The CDR3 runs 16 residues. The V end was cut by 3 bases, the J end by 1 base, with 15 bases between. Germline V gene sequence: CDR1 LGHDT, CDR2 YNNKEL (reference sequence).

This clonotype was obtained from a woman in her 50s in a cohort exposed to, infected with or recovered from COVID-19 (not recorded which). The specimen sequenced was PBMCs or T cells enriched from blood (not recorded which). The rearrangement uses TRBV3-1 (or the pseudogene TRBV3-2) and TRBJ2-5, with TRBD2 as a possible D gene (6 bases). In DNA form, the CDR3 reads TGTGCCAGCAGCCATCTGAGCGGGCTGCCCCAAGAGACCCAGTACTTC. The encoded protein is CASSHLSGLPQETQYF.